This paragraph reports one TCR beta chain. The antigen remains undetermined. The authors reverse transcribed all of the isolated RNA, so sequencing captured expressed TCRB transcripts. Measured with immunoSEQ multiplex PCR; TCRdb has only the in-frame clones, and not every one. The repertoire holds 310,000 or so clones, with approximately 10% as singletons. This specimen comes from a study of beta chain features in type 1 diabetes. Germline loops: CDR1 LGHNA, CDR2 YSLEER. V was pared by 1 base and J by 1 base, with 3 bases of the junction left unmatched. This CDR3 has 16 amino acids. Study conclusions and caveats: A closer apparent resemblance between naive, central memory and Treg TCRB repertoires was seen in patients than in healthy donors.

The sequenced sample was naive CD4+ T cells from blood. The TCR comes from a woman in her twenties or thirties in good health. This chain uses TRBV4-3 with TRBJ2-3; 9 nucleotides match TRBD2. In DNA, the CDR3 is TGCGCCAGCAGCCAAGTCGCGGGAGGGGGCACAGATACGCAGTATTTT. Residues: CASSQVAGGGTDTQYF.